The 25 T cell receptor beta chains listed next were all sequenced from one sample in a study of early T cells in non-severe SARS-CoV-2 infection. TCRdb ran MiXCR on the 5' RACE reads and lists one entry per CDR3 protein. This table holds 53,000 or so distinct CDR3 sequences, approximately 12% found once. The specimen comprised whole blood, sampled at baseline. These receptor sequences come from an adult who was a healthcare worker with PCR-confirmed SARS-CoV-2 infection or an uninfected control (not recorded which).

This clonotype showed up just a few times. A read error may be the cause here, since a much bigger clone is one base away. The V call is TRBV11-2, the J call TRBJ2-7; 9 bases are a match to TRBD2. Germline CDR1 and CDR2: SGHAT and FQNNGV. The CDR3 is made up of 15 amino acids. The CDR3 DNA reads TGTGCCAACAGCTCCGGAGGGACTAGCTTTGGCGAGCAGTACTTC. This translates into CANSSGGTSFGEQYF.

This clonotype has at least ten counts. This sequence joins TRBV7-8 and TRBJ2-3; 14 bases align to TRBD2. Germline assignment: CDR1 SGHVS and CDR2 FQNEAQ. With V trimmed by 5 bases and J by 1 base, 8 bases remained unmatched. CDR3 length: 18 amino acids. The CDR3 DNA reads as TGTGCCAGCAGCCCGGGACTAGCGGGAGATTCGGGCACAGATACGCAGTATTTT. It specifies CASSPGLAGDSGTDTQYF.

This clonotype was seen a handful of times. The chain recombines TRBV4-2 with TRBJ2-5, with D uncertain. Deletions cut 6 bases from V and 5 bases from J, with 13 bases between. CDR3 size: 13 residues. Germline V gene sequence: CDR1 LGHNA, CDR2 YNFKEQ. The CDR3, as DNA: TGTGCCAGCAGTAAAAATCATCAGGAGACCCAGTACTTC. As protein: CASSKNHQETQYF.

This clonotype appeared a few times. The chain uses TRBV28 and TRBJ1-6, with TRBD1 as a possible D gene (5 bases). V lost 8 bases, J lost 8 bases, and 19 bases lay in between. The CDR3 loop spans 15 amino acids. Germline V gene data show CDR1 as MDHEN and CDR2 as SYDVKM. CDR3: CASSPPRAGHSPLHF. CDR3 sequence (DNA): TGTGCCAGCTCGCCCCCCAGGGCCGGGCATTCACCCCTCCACTTT.

This clonotype appeared many times. This chain links TRBV15 with TRBJ2-2, with 7 bases lining up with TRBD1. The CDR3 is 15 amino acids. Trimming cost V 2 bases and J 4 bases; bases outside gene matches: 4. The V gene's germline CDR1 is LNHNV and CDR2 YYDKDF (reference sequence). The CDR3 DNA sequence: TGTGCCACCAGCAGACAACAGGGGAGCACCGGGGAGCTGTTTTTT. Its protein is CATSRQQGSTGELFF.

The chain links TRBV4-2 to TRBJ1-1; D not certain. Germline V gene sequence: CDR1 LGHNA, CDR2 YNFKEQ. The CDR3 covers 16 residues. V was cut by 1 base and J by 6 bases, with 18 bases left in between. CDR3 residues: CASSQVLVAGIPEAFF. In DNA, the CDR3 is TGTGCCAGCAGCCAAGTTCTCGTTGCGGGTATCCCTGAAGCTTTCTTT.

This clonotype was detected ten times or more. V usage is TRBV14 and J usage is TRBJ1-4; D is unresolved. V was cut by 4 bases and J by 8 bases, with 20 bases left in between. The CDR3 has 16 residues. CDR1 and CDR2 (germline): SGHDN, FVKESK. CDR3 sequence (DNA): TGTGCCAGCAGCCGGTCCAGATCTCGGGTAGAGGAAAAACTGTTTTTT. Its translation: CASSRSRSRVEEKLFF.

This clonotype showed up just a few times. The chain carries TRBV20-1 and TRBJ2-5; no reliable D call. V was trimmed by 6 bases and J by 5 bases, leaving 25 bases between them. CDR3 size: 16 residues. Looked up from germline, CDR1 is DFQATT and CDR2 is SNEGSKA (reference sequence). CDR3 in DNA: TGCAGTGCCAGTTCCCACAACCAAGGGATGGGTGAGACCCAGTACTTC. Amino acids: CSASSHNQGMGETQYF.

The sample holds a few counts of this clonotype. The CDR3 sequence: CASSPNSGTHQETQYF. CDR3 nucleotide sequence: TGTGCCAGCAGTCCGAATAGCGGTACCCACCAAGAGACCCAGTACTTC. The chain links TRBV7-3 to TRBJ2-5, with D maybe TRBD2 (6 bases). Germline lookup yields CDR1 SGHTA and CDR2 FQGTGA. V lost 6 bases and J 0 bases, leaving 17 bases between the germline ends. The CDR3 sequence is 16 residues long. The full variable domain, in which reference TRBV7-3 and TRBJ2-5 provide the parts outside the CDR3, is GAGVSQTPSNKVTEKGKYVELRCDPISGHTALYWYRQSLGQGPEFLIYFQGTGAADDSGLPNDRFFAVRPEGSVSTLKIQRTERGDSAVYLCASSPNSGTHQETQYFGPGTRLLVL.

Concerning this clonotype itself: Possible read error: a much larger clone is one base away. The chain uses TRBV18 and TRBJ1-1, with 7 bases identical to TRBD1. This CDR3 has 15 residues. Per the germline V gene, CDR1 is KGHSH and CDR2 is LQKENI. V shed 4 bases, J shed 5 bases, and the junction held 10 bases outside the gene matches. The CDR3 DNA reads TGTGCCAGCTCACTGCAACAGGGGCAGGGGACTGAAGCTTTCTTT. Translation gives CASSLQQGQGTEAFF. The full variable domain, with the rest looked up from reference TRBV18 and TRBJ1-1, is NAGVMQNPRHLVRRRGQEARLRCSPMKGHSHVYWYRQLPEEGLKFMVYLQKENIIDESGMPKERFSAEFPKEGPSILRIQQVVRGDSAAYFCASSLQQGQGTEAFFGQGTRLTVV.

This clonotype was recorded once. The chain joins TRBV6-1 to TRBJ2-3; a possible D gene is TRBD2 (5 bases). Germline V gives CDR1 MNHNS, CDR2 SASEGT. Trimming took off 8 bases at V and 2 bases at J, with 11 bases between the two ends. This CDR3 has 13 amino acids. In DNA form, the CDR3 reads TGTGCCAGCGGACTCATAATCACAGATACGCAGTATTTT. This codes for CASGLIITDTQYF.

CDR3 bases: TGTGCCAGCAGCCAAGGACAGGCTCAGAACGAGCAGTACTTC. It specifies CASSQGQAQNEQYF. The chain combines TRBV28 with TRBJ2-7, with 7 bases identical to TRBD1. V lost 6 bases and J lost 5; bases outside the gene matches: 10. Germline V CDR1 and CDR2: MDHEN, SYDVKM. The CDR3 is 14 amino acids.

This clonotype occurred a few times. The genes are TRBV6-5 and TRBJ1-5, with TRBD1 matching 9 bases. J was trimmed by 4 bases and V by 6 bases; bases with no gene match: 10. The CDR3 consists of 16 residues. Per the germline V gene, CDR1 is MNHEY and CDR2 is SVGAGI. The DNA of the CDR3 is TGTGCCAGCAGATCCCTACAGGGGGCTGGGAATCAGCCCCAGCATTTT. Translating gives CASRSLQGAGNQPQHF.

This clonotype has ten or more counts. The chain is built from TRBV7-2 and TRBJ2-1; TRBD1 aligns across 10 bases. V shed 6 bases and J 2 bases; nucleotides not matched to a gene: 4. Germline loops: CDR1 SGHTA, CDR2 FQGNSA. This CDR3 comprises 15 residues. The CDR3 protein is CASRLGQGTYNEQFF. CDR3 coding DNA: TGTGCCAGCAGACTGGGACAGGGGACCTACAATGAGCAGTTCTTC.

The chain is built from TRBV14 and TRBJ2-7; 11 nucleotides align to TRBD2. The CDR3 has 16 amino acids. V was clipped by 4 bases and J by 1 base; unmatched bases: 6. Germline V gene lookup returns CDR1 SGHDN and CDR2 FVKESK. CDR3 residues: CASSRGTSGLSYEQYF. The CDR3 DNA is TGTGCCAGCAGCCGAGGGACTAGCGGACTTTCCTACGAGCAGTACTTC.

This clonotype has a count of ten or more. The J gene is TRBJ2-7, the V gene TRBV11-2; TRBD1 aligns across 7 bases. With 1 base clipped from V and 6 bases from J, the junction kept 12 bases outside the gene matches. CDR3 length: 16 amino acids. Germline-derived CDR1 and CDR2 are SGHAT and FQNNGV. The CDR3 DNA reads as TGTGCCAGCAGCTTAGGGGGGACAGCCCGACCTCGCGAGCAGTACTTC. This encodes CASSLGGTARPREQYF.

This clonotype was detected a few times. The chain is built from TRBV11-2 and TRBJ2-7, with 10 bases fitting TRBD1. CDR1 and CDR2 (germline): SGHAT, FQNNGV. V shed 6 bases, J shed 2 bases, and the junction held 10 bases outside the gene matches. The CDR3 is made up of 16 amino acids. The CDR3 loop reads CASRQGRGQGTYEQYF. The CDR3 DNA sequence: TGTGCCAGCAGACAAGGAAGGGGACAGGGGACCTACGAGCAGTACTTC. Based on the CDR3 plus reference TRBV11-2 and TRBJ2-7, the full variable domain is EAGVAQSPRYKIIEKRQSVAFWCNPISGHATLYWYQQILGQGPKLLIQFQNNGVVDDSQLPKDRFSAERLKGVDSTLKIQPAKLEDSAVYLCASRQGRGQGTYEQYFGPGTRLTVT.

This clonotype was counted ten times or more. In nucleotides, the CDR3 is TGTGCCAGCAGTAGGGACAGGGTGGATGGCTACACCTTC. This translates into CASSRDRVDGYTF. V and J are TRBV28 and TRBJ1-2; 9 bases map to TRBD1. Germline V lookup: CDR1 MDHEN, CDR2 SYDVKM. J lost 6 bases, V lost 5 bases, and 4 bases had no gene match. The CDR3 spans 13 residues.

The V call is TRBV5-5, the J call TRBJ2-5; no definite D call. This CDR3 has 13 amino acids. Germline CDR1 SGHKS, CDR2 YYEKEE (reference sequence). V lost 0 bases and J lost 5, with 8 bases in between. CDR3: CASSLAIGETQYF. The CDR3 region has the DNA TGTGCCAGCAGCTTGGCCATCGGGGAGACCCAGTACTTC.

This clonotype was counted at least ten times. CDR3 nucleotides: TGTGCCAGCAGTCGCTGGGCTTCACTTGGAGATACGCAGTATTTT. It is translated as CASSRWASLGDTQYF. The chain joins TRBV27 to TRBJ2-3, with D uncertain. V was pared by 5 bases and J by 5 bases, with 17 bases between. Germline CDR1 MNHEY, CDR2 SMNVEV (reference sequence). This CDR3 is 15 amino acids long.

The chain links TRBV10-3 to TRBJ2-1; 7 bases line up with TRBD2. J gave up 5 bases and V 9 bases, and 7 bases lay outside the gene matches. CDR1 is ENHRY, CDR2 SYGVKD, per germline. The CDR3 has 13 amino acids. The CDR3 sequence: CAISPAGNNEQFF. The DNA for the CDR3 is TGTGCCATTTCCCCAGCGGGGAACAATGAGCAGTTCTTC.

The chain combines TRBV4-3 with TRBJ2-7; no clear D gene. Germline loops: CDR1 LGHNA, CDR2 YSLEER. CDR3 length: 16 residues. Trimming removed 0 bases at V and 1 base at J, with 13 bases between. The CDR3 loop is CASSQDRAGASYEQYF. The CDR3 nucleotides are TGCGCCAGCAGCCAAGATAGGGCCGGTGCATCCTACGAGCAGTACTTC.

The chain employs TRBV11-2 and TRBJ2-7; D is perhaps TRBD1 (5 bases). V gave up 6 bases and J gave up 0 bases, with 18 bases separating them. Germline assignment: CDR1 SGHAT and CDR2 FQNNGV. There are 16 residues in the CDR3. The CDR3, as DNA: TGTGCCAGCAGGACCATAACAGGACGCACCTCCTACGAGCAGTACTTC. This codes for CASRTITGRTSYEQYF.

This clonotype was seen ten or more times. The V and J genes are TRBV6-2 or TRBV6-3 and TRBJ2-1, with a weak D call TRBD1 (6 bases). The CDR3 loop spans 17 amino acids. Trimming left V 2 bases short and J 5 bases short, with 19 bases between. Germline V CDR1 and CDR2: MNHEY, SVGEGT. CDR3 in amino acids: CASSYGVRGSKDNEQFF. In DNA form, the CDR3 reads TGTGCCAGCAGTTACGGAGTTAGGGGGTCCAAGGACAATGAGCAGTTCTTC.

This clonotype has only a few counts. This chain uses TRBV2 with TRBJ2-1; 7 nucleotides align to TRBD2. V was pared by 7 bases and J by 0 bases, with 18 bases of the junction left unmatched. Germline CDR1 reads SNHLY; CDR2 reads FYNNEI. The CDR3 is 19 amino acids. CDR3 coding DNA: TGTGCCAGCACCAAGAGGTCGCTAGCGGCCTACAGCTCCTACAATGAGCAGTTCTTC. Translated: CASTKRSLAAYSSYNEQFF.